This TCR beta chain was found in a study of T cell changes during pregnancy in multiple sclerosis. The CDR3 is 15 amino acids. The germline V gene encodes CDR1 WSHSY and CDR2 SAAADI. Trimming took off 3 bases at V and 0 bases at J, with 9 bases between the two ends. Profiled with immunoSEQ multiplex PCR; TCRdb holds only in-frame clones, not every one. The repertoire consists of about 87,000 clones, with around 93% occurring once and the leading ten covering 1.4%. Sequenced material: peripheral blood, taken in the third trimester of pregnancy. This receptor was identified in a female donor in good health, enrolled as a control in a pregnancy study. This chain links TRBV10-2 with TRBJ2-1; D is undetermined. In DNA, the CDR3 is TGCGCCAGCAGTGATGGCGGAAGCTCCTACAATGAGCAGTTCTTC. Its translation is CASSDGGSSYNEQFF.